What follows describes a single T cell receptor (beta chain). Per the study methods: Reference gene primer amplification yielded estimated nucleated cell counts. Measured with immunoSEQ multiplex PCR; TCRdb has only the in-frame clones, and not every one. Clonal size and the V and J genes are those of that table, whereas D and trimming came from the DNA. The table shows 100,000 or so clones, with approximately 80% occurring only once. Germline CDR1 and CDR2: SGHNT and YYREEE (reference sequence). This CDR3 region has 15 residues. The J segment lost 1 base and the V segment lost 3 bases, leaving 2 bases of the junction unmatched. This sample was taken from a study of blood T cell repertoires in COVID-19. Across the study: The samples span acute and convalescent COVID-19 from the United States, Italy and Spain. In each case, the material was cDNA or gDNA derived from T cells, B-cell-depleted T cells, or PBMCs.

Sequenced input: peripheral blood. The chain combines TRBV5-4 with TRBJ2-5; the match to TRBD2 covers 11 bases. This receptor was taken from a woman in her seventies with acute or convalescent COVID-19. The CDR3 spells CASSSGLAVQETQYF. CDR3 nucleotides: TGTGCCAGCAGCTCGGGACTAGCGGTCCAAGAGACCCAGTACTTC.